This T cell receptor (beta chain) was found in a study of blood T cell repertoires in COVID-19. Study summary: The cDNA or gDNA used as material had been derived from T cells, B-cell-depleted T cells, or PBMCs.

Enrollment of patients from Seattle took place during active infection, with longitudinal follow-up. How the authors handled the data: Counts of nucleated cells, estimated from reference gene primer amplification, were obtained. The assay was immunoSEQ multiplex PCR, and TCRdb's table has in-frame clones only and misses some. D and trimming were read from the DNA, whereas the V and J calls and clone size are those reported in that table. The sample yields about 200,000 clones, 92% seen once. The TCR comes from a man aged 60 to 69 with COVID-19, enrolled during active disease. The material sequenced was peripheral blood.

The CDR3 region is CASSDGTGWAQYF. In DNA form, the CDR3 reads TGTGCCAGCAGTGACGGGACAGGGTGGGCCCAGTACTTC. This chain links TRBV6-2 or TRBV6-3 with TRBJ2-5, with 9 bases fitting TRBD1. Germline CDR1 MNHEY, CDR2 SVGEGT. V was clipped by 5 bases and J by 9 bases; unmatched bases: 7. The CDR3 extends over 13 amino acids.